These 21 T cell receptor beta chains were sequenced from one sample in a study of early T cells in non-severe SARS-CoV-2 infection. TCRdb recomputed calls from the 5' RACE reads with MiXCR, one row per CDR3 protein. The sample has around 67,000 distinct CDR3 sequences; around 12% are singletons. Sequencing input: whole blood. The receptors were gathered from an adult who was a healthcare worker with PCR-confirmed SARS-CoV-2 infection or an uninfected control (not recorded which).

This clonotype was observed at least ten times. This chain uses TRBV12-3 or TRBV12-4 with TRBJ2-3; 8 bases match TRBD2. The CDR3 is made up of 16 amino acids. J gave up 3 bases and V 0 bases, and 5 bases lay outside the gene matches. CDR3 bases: TGTGCCAGCAGTTTAGCACTAGCGGCTCAGACAGATACGCAGTATTTT. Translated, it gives CASSLALAAQTDTQYF.

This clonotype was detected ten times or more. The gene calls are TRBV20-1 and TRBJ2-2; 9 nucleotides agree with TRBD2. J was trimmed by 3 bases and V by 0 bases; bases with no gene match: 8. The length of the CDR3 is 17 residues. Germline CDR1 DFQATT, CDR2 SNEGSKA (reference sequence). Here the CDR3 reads CSARDVERGVDTGELFF. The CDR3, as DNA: TGCAGTGCTAGAGACGTCGAGCGGGGGGTTGACACCGGGGAGCTGTTTTTT.

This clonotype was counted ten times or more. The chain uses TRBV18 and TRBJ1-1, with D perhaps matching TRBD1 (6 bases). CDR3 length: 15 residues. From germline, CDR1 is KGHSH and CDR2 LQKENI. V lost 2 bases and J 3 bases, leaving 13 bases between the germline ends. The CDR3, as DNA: TGTGCCAGCTCACCAGTTAAAGGGGGAGACACTGAAGCTTTCTTT. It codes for CASSPVKGGDTEAFF.

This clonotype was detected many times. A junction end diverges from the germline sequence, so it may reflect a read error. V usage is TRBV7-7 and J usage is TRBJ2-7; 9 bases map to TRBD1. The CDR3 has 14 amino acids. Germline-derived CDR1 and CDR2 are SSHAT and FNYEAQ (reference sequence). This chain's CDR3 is CASSSGQGSYEQYF. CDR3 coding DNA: TGTGCTAGCAGCTCGGGACAGGGCTCCTACGAGCAGTACTTC.

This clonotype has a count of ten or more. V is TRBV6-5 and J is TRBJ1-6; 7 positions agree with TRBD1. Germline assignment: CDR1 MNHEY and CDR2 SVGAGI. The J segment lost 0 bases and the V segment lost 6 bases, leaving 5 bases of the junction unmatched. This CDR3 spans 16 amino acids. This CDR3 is CASSQQGISYNSPLHF. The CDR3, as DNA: TGTGCCAGCAGCCAACAGGGGATCTCCTATAATTCACCCCTCCACTTT.

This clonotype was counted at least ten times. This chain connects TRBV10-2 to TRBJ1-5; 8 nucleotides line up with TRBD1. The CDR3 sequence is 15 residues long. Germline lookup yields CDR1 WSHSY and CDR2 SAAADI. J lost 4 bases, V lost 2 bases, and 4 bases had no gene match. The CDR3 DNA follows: TGCGCCAGCAGTGAGCAGGGGGCTGGAAATCAGCCCCAGCATTTT. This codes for CASSEQGAGNQPQHF.

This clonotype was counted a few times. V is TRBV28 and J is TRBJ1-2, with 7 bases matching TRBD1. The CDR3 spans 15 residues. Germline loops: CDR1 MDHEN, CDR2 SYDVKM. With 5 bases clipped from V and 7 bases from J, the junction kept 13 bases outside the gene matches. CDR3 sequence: CASSPILTGIGGYTF. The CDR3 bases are TGTGCCAGCAGTCCGATATTGACAGGGATAGGTGGCTACACCTTC.

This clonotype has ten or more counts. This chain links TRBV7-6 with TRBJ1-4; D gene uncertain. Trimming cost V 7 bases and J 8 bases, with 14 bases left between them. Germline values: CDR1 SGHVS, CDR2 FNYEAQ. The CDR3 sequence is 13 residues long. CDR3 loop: CASTFRPGEKLFF. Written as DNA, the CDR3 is TGTGCCAGCACCTTCAGACCGGGGGAAAAACTGTTTTTT.

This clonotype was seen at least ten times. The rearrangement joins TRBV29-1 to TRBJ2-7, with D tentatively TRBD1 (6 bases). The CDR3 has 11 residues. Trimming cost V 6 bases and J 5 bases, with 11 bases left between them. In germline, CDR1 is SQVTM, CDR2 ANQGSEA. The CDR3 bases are TGCAGCGTCTCCTCAGGGGACGAGCAGTACTTC. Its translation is CSVSSGDEQYF.

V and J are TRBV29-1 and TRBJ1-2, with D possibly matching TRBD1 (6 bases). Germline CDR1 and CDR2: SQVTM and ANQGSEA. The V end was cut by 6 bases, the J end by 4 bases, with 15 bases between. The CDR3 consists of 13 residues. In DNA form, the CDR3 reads TGCAGCGTGCGGGAGGACAGTTCCTATGGCTACACCTTC. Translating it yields CSVREDSSYGYTF. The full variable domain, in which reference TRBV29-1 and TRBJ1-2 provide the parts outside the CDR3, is SAVISQKPSRDICQRGTSLTIQCQVDSQVTMMFWYRQQPGQSLTLIATANQGSEATYESGFVIDKFPISRPNLTFSTLTVSNMSPEDSSIYLCSVREDSSYGYTFGSGTRLTVV.

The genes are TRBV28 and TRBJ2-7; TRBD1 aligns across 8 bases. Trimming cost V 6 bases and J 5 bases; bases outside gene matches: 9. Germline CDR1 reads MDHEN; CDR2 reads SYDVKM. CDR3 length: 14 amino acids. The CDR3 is CASSQTQGGDEQYF. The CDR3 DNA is TGTGCCAGCAGCCAAACACAGGGGGGAGACGAGCAGTACTTC.

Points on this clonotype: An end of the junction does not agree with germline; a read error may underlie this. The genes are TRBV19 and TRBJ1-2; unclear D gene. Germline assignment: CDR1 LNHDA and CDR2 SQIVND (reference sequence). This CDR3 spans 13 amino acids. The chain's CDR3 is CASALGSAHGYIF. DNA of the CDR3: TGTGCCAGTGCCCTCGGGTCCGCTCATGGCTACATCTTC.

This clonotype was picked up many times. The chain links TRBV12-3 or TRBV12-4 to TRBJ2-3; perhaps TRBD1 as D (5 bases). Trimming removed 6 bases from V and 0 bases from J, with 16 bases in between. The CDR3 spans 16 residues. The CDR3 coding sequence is TGTGCCAGCAGCCCTCCCTGGGGCGGCAGCACAGATACGCAGTATTTT. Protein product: CASSPPWGGSTDTQYF.

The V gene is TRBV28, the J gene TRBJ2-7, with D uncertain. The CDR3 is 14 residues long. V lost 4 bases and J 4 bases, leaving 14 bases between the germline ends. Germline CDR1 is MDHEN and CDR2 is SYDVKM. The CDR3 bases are TGTGCCAGCAGTTCGGGCTGGCAAAGGTACGAGCAGTACTTC. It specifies CASSSGWQRYEQYF.

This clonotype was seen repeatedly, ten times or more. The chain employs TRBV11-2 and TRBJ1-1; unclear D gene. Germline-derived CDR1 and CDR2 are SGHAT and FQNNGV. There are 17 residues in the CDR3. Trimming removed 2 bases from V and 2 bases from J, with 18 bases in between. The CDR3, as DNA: TGTGCCAGCAGCTTACACACCGGGATCTCTGATAACACTGAAGCTTTCTTT. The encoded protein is CASSLHTGISDNTEAFF.

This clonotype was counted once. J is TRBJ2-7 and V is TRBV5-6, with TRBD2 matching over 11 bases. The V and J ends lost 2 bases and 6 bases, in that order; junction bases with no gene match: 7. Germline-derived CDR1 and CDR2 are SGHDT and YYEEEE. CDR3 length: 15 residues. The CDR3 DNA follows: TGTGCCAGCAGCTTTCTCACTAGCGGGAGTTCCGAGCAGTACTTC. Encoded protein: CASSFLTSGSSEQYF.

As DNA, the CDR3 is TGTGCCAGCAGGGTGACTAGCGGGAGGACCGAGCAGTACTTC. The encoded protein is CASRVTSGRTEQYF. This chain joins TRBV6-2 or TRBV6-3 and TRBJ2-7; 13 bases align to TRBD2. Trimming cost V 6 bases and J 6 bases; bases outside gene matches: 5. Per the germline V gene, CDR1 is MNHEY and CDR2 is SVGEGT. CDR3 length: 14 residues.

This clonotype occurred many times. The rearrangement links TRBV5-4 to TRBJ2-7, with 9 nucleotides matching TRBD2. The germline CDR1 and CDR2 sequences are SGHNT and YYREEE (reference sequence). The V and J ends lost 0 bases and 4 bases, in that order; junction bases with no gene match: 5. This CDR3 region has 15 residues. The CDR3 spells CASSLGLAGQYEQYF. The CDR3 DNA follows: TGTGCCAGCAGCTTGGGGCTAGCGGGACAGTACGAGCAGTACTTC.

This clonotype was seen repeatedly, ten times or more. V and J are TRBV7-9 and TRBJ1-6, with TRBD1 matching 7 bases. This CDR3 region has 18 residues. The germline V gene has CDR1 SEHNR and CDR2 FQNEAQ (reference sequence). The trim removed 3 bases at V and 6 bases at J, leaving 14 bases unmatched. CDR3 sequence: CASSFTSVRTGPNSPLHF. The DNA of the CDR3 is TGTGCCAGCAGCTTTACCAGCGTAAGGACAGGCCCTAATTCACCCCTCCACTTT.

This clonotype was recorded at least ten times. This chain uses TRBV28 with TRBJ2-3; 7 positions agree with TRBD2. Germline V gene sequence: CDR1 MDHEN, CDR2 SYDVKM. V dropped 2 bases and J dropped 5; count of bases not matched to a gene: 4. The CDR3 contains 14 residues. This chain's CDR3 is CASSLMGRVDTQYF. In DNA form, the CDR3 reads TGTGCCAGCAGTTTAATGGGGAGGGTAGATACGCAGTATTTT.

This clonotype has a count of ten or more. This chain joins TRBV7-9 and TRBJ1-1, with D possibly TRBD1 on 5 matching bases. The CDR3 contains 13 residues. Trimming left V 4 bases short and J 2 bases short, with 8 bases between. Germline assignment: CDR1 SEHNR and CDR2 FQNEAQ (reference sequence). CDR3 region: CASSSRGNTEAFF. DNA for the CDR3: TGTGCCAGCAGCTCCCGGGGCAACACTGAAGCTTTCTTT.